This T cell receptor beta chain was documented in a study of STAT5B mutations in CD4+ large granular lymphocyte leukemia. The table came from immunoSEQ multiplex PCR; TCRdb's copy has only in-frame clones and leaves some out. The sample shows 30,000 to 35,000 clones, around 76% of them seen only once. Germline CDR1 is SGHVS and CDR2 is FNYEAQ. The CDR3 length is 18 residues. V lost 1 base and J lost 6, with 21 bases in between. Material: CD4+ T cells from blood buffy coats. The rearrangement joins TRBV7-6 to TRBJ2-2, with no clear D. This sequence was found in a human donor in good health. This CDR3 is CASSLGQRFNPKSGELFF. The CDR3 coding sequence is TGTGCCAGCAGCTTAGGACAACGGTTTAACCCTAAGTCCGGGGAGCTGTTTTTT.